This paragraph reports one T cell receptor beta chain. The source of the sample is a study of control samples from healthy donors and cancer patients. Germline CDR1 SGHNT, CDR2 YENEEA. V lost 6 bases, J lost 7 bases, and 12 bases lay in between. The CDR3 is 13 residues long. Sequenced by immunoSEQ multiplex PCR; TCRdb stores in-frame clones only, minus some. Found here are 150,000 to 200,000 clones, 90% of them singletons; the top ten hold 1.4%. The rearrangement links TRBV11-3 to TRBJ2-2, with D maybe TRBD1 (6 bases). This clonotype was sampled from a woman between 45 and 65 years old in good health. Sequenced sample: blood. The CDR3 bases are TGTGCCAGCAGGTTTTCAGGGGTCGGGGAGCTGTTTTTT. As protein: CASRFSGVGELFF.